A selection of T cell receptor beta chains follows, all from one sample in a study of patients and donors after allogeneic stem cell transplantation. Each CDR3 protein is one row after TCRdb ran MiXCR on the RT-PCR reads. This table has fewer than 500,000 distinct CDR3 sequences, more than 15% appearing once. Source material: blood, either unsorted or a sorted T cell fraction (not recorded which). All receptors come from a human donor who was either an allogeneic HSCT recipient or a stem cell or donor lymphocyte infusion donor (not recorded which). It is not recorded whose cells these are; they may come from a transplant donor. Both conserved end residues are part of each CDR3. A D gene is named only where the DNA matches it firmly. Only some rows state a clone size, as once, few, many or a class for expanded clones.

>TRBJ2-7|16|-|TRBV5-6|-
CASSTRLGMPSYEQYF
TGTGCCAGCAGCACACGACTGGGGATGCCCTCCTACGAGCAGTACTTC
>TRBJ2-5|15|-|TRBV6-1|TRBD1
CASSARRQGQETQYF
TGTGCCAGCAGTGCCCGACGACAGGGGCAAGAGACCCAGTACTTC
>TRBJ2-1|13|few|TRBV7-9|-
CASSRPSYNEQFF
TGTGCCAGCAGCCGTCCCTCCTACAATGAGCAGTTCTTC
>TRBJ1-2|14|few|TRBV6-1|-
CASSRDGGLRGYTF
TGTGCCAGCAGTAGGGACGGTGGTTTGCGTGGCTACACCTTC
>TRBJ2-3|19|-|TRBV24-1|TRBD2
CATSDRQGTSGGHTDTQYF
TGTGCCACCAGTGATAGACAGGGGACTAGCGGGGGGCACACAGATACGCAGTATTTT
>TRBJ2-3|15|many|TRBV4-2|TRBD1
CASSQSGQGPDTQYF
TGTGCCAGCAGCCAATCGGGACAGGGGCCAGATACGCAGTATTTT
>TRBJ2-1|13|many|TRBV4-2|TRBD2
CASSFGGDNEQFF
TGTGCCAGCAGCTTCGGGGGGGACAATGAGCAGTTCTTC
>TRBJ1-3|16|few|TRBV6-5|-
CASSYSGQGSGNTIYF
TGTGCCAGCAGTTACTCTGGTCAGGGCTCTGGAAACACCATATATTTT
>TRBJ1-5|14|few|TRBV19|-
CASSIVARNQPQHF
TGTGCCAGTAGTATAGTAGCCCGGAATCAGCCCCAGCATTTT
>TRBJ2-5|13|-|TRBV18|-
CASSPGPEKTQYF
TGTGCCAGCTCACCAGGACCGGAGAAGACCCAGTACTTC
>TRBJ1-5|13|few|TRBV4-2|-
CASSQESDQPQHF
TGTGCCAGCAGCCAAGAGTCAGATCAGCCCCAGCATTTT
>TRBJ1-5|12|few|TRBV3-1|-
CASNTQGQPQHF
TGTGCCAGCAATACTCAAGGGCAGCCCCAGCATTTT
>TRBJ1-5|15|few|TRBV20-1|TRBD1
CSATPQGASNQPQHF
TGCAGTGCTACCCCCCAGGGGGCAAGCAATCAGCCCCAGCATTTT
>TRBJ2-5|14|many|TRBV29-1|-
CSVEVQGRFKTQYF
TGCAGCGTTGAGGTCCAGGGCCGATTTAAGACCCAGTACTTC
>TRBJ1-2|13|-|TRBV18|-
CASSPRDGDAYTF
TGTGCCAGCTCACCTAGGGACGGAGACGCCTACACCTTC
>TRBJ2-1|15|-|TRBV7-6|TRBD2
CASQPGGGLGNEQFF
TGTGCCAGCCAACCCGGGGGGGGTTTAGGCAATGAGCAGTTCTTC
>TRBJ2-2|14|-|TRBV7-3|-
CASSLGPPAGELFF
TGTGCCAGCAGCTTAGGACCTCCGGCCGGGGAGCTGTTTTTT
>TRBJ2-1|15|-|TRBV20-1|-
CSARNPVSSYNEQFF
TGCAGTGCTAGAAACCCGGTGAGCTCCTACAATGAGCAGTTCTTC
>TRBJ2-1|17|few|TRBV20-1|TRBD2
CSARAPGLAASYNEQFF
TGCAGTGCTAGAGCTCCGGGACTAGCGGCCTCCTACAATGAGCAGTTCTTC
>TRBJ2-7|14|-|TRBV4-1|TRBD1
CASSRGQASYEQYF
TGCGCCAGCAGCCGGGGACAGGCGTCCTACGAGCAGTACTTC
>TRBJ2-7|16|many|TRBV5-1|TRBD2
CASSYLTSGRTYEQYF
TGCGCCAGCAGCTACCTGACTAGCGGGAGAACCTACGAGCAGTACTTC
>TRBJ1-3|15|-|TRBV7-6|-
CASSSRTSSGNTIYF
TGTGCCAGCAGCTCCCGGACAAGCTCTGGAAACACCATATATTTT
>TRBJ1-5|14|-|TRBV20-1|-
CLAAAAEGNQPQHF
TGCCTAGCGGCTGCTGCGGAGGGCAATCAGCCCCAGCATTTT
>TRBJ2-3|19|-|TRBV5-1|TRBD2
CASSLRVGGDPMWMDTQYF
TGCGCCAGCAGCCTCCGTGTGGGGGGGGACCCGATGTGGATGGATACGCAGTATTTT
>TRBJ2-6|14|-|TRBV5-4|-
CASSPDAGANVLTF
TGTGCCAGCAGCCCGGACGCTGGGGCCAACGTCCTGACTTTC
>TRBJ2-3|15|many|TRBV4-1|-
CASSQGHSPTDTQYF
TGCGCCAGCAGCCAAGGTCATTCCCCGACAGATACGCAGTATTTT
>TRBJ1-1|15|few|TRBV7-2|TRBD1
CASSLNTGGDTEAFF
TGTGCCAGCAGCTTAAATACAGGGGGGGACACTGAAGCTTTCTTT
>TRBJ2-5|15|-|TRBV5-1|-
CASSPVVLSRETQYF
TGCGCCAGCAGCCCGGTCGTCCTATCCAGGGAGACCCAGTACTTC
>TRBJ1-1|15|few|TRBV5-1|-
CASSSAGSLNTEAFF
TGCGCCAGCAGCTCGGCAGGGTCCTTGAACACTGAAGCTTTCTTT
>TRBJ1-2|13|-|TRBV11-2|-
CASSLATAGGYTF
TGTGCCAGCAGCTTAGCGACGGCGGGTGGCTACACCTTC
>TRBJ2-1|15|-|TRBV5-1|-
CASSLTGGGGNEQFF
TGCGCCAGCAGCTTGACCGGGGGCGGTGGGAATGAGCAGTTCTTC
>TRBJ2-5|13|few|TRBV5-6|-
CASSLYGRETQYF
TGTGCCAGCAGCTTGTATGGAAGAGAGACCCAGTACTTC
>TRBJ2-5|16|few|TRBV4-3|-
CASSQDPGVGQETQYF
TGCGCCAGCAGCCAAGATCCAGGGGTTGGCCAAGAGACCCAGTACTTC
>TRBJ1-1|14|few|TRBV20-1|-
CSARVDSLNTEAFF
TGCAGTGCTAGAGTGGACAGCTTGAACACTGAAGCTTTCTTT
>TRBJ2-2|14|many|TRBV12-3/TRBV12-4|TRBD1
CATRGTANTGELFF
TGTGCCACCAGGGGGACAGCGAACACCGGGGAGCTGTTTTTT
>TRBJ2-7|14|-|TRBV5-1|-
CATEAGHYSYEQYF
TGCGCCACGGAAGCGGGACATTACTCCTACGAGCAGTACTTC
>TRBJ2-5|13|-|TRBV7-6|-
CASSSGTVETQYF
TGTGCCAGCAGCTCAGGGACTGTAGAGACCCAGTACTTC
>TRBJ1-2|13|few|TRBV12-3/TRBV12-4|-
CASSLTRDYGYTF
TGTGCCAGCAGTTTAACCAGGGACTATGGCTACACCTTC
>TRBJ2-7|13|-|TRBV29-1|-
CSVGADSSYEQYF
TGCAGCGTTGGAGCAGACAGCTCCTACGAGCAGTACTTC
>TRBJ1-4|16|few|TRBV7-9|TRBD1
CASSIRTGPDNEKLFF
TGTGCCAGCAGCATAAGGACAGGGCCTGATAATGAAAAACTGTTTTTT
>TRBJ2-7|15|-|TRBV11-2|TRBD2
CASSLDGTSLYEQYF
TGTGCCAGCAGCTTGGACGGGACTAGTCTCTACGAGCAGTACTTC
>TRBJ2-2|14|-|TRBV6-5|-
CASSYRSNTGELFF
TGTGCCAGCAGTTACCGTTCGAACACCGGGGAGCTGTTTTTT
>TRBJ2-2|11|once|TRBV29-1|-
CSVSTKGELFF
TGCAGCGTTTCCACCAAGGGGGAGCTGTTTTTT
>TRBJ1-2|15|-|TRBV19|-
CASSIYPAVNYGYTF
TGTGCCAGTAGTATCTACCCGGCGGTTAACTATGGCTACACCTTC
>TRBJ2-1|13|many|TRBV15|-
CATSRIRENEQFF
TGTGCCACCAGCAGGATTCGGGAGAATGAGCAGTTCTTC
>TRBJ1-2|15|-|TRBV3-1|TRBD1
CASSPRDRDGYGYTF
TGTGCCAGCAGCCCCCGGGACAGGGACGGCTATGGCTACACCTTC
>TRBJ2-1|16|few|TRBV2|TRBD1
CASSLRDRVTYNEQFF
TGTGCCAGCAGTTTAAGGGACAGGGTCACCTACAATGAGCAGTTCTTC
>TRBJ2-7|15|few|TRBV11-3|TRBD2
CASSPQTSGIYEQYF
TGTGCCAGCAGCCCCCAGACTAGCGGGATATACGAGCAGTACTTC
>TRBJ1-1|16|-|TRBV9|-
CASSPGNNRGNTEAFF
TGTGCCAGCAGCCCTGGGAACAACCGGGGGAACACTGAAGCTTTCTTT
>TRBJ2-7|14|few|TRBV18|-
CASSPGTTSREQYF
TGTGCCAGCTCACCAGGAACAACGTCAAGAGAGCAGTACTTC
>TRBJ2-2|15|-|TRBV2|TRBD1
CASSDRDRGTGELFF
TGTGCCAGCAGTGACCGGGACAGGGGAACCGGGGAGCTGTTTTTT
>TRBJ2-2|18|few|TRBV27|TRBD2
CASSFLGLAGEGTGELFF
TGTGCCAGCAGTTTTTTGGGACTAGCGGGGGAGGGCACCGGGGAGCTGTTTTTT
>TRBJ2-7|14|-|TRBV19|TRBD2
CASRRGGSPYEQYF
TGTGCCAGTAGGAGGGGCGGGAGCCCCTACGAGCAGTACTTC
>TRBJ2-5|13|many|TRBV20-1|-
CSARGTDQETQYF
TGCAGTGCTAGGGGGACCGATCAAGAGACCCAGTACTTC
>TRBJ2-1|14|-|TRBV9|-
CASSVQGTYNEQFF
TGTGCCAGCAGCGTTCAGGGTACCTACAATGAGCAGTTCTTC